This T cell receptor (beta chain) comes out of a study of T cell responses to AZD1222 COVID-19 vaccine. Second doses that came at about 4 or about 12 weeks were put together. Findings of the study overall: Females outnumbered males among donors, who were mostly white British; clonal diversity was possibly underestimated. The span of vaccine-associated CD4 TCRs extended across spike, with dominance at 160-218 and 743-854. Repertoires were collected only later (after the peak T cell response had occurred).

Some clones are missing from TCRdb's copy, which holds only in-frame ones; the method was immunoSEQ multiplex PCR. The sample lists about 180,000 clones; almost 90% were seen once. V lost 6 bases and J 5 bases, leaving 10 bases between the germline ends. Germline V lookup: CDR1 ENHRY, CDR2 SYGVKD. The CDR3 loop spans 12 amino acids. Concerning this clone: The antigen is unknown.

The sequence was obtained from an adult who received the AZD1222 COVID-19 vaccine. The material sequenced was peripheral blood, taken 28 days after the second AZD1222 dose. The rearrangement links TRBV10-3 to TRBJ1-2; possible D gene TRBD1, 5 bases. The CDR3 protein is CAISPTAYGYTF. CDR3 DNA sequence: TGTGCCATCAGCCCGACAGCATATGGCTACACCTTC.